Sequencing of this T cell receptor (beta chain) was carried out in a study of tumor and adjacent non-tumor tissue in lung cancer. The overall study: Patients were aged roughly 31 to 76, roughly 9 men and roughly 5 women, stage I to III. Samples averaged roughly 4.2 million productive TCRbeta reads each.

This CDR3 is built from 15 residues. Germline V gene sequence: CDR1 SGHNT, CDR2 YYREEE (reference sequence). A modified ARM-PCR protocol with three rounds of nested PCR amplified TCRbeta. MiXCR, applied by TCRdb to the multiplex PCR reads, yields one record per CDR3 protein. The data show about 93,000 distinct CDR3 sequences, approximately 70% seen once. As to this clonotype: As yet, its antigen is unknown. The junction differs from germline at one of its ends, possibly a read error.

This sample's RNA came from whole unsorted tissue. Study conclusions and caveats: Top 100 clones took a larger repertoire share in normal lung.

The clonotype comes from a man aged 55-75 years with non-small cell lung cancer. The chain carries TRBV5-4 and TRBJ1-1; D gene unclear. The sequencing input was lung tumor tissue. Here the CDR3 reads CASCLGNQVPSEAFF. CDR3 DNA sequence: TGCGCCAGCTGCTTGGGAAACCAGGTTCCTTCTGAAGCTTTCTTT.